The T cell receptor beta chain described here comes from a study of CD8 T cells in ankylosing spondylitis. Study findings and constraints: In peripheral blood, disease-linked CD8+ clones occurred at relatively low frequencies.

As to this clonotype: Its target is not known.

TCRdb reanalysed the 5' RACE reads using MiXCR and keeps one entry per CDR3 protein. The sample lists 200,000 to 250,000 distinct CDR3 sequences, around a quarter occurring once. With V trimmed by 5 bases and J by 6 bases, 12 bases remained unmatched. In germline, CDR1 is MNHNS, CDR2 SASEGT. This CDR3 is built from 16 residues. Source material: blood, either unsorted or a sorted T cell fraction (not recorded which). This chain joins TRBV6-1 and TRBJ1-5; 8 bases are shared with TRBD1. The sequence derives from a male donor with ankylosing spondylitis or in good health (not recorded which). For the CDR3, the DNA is TGTGCCAGCAGTAAAAACGACAGGGGAGGAGGTCAGCCCCAGCATTTT. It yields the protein CASSKNDRGGGQPQHF.